A selection of T cell receptor beta chains follows, all from one sample in a study of T-cell reconstitution after alpha-beta-depleted transplantation in children. TCRdb reprocessed the PCR reads with MiXCR, giving one entry per CDR3 protein. Of roughly 310,000 distinct CDR3 sequences in the sample, about a quarter were seen once. The sample was PBMCs, mostly from graft donor cells, taken 180 days after TCRalphabeta/CD19-depleted stem cell transplant. Receptors originate from a male patient younger than 18 who had a stem cell transplant for acute lymphoblastic leukemia, so the T cells may come from the graft donor. CDR3s include the opening cysteine and the closing phenylalanine or tryptophan. Fields, in order: V gene, D gene, J gene, clone size, CDR3 DNA, CDR3 protein. D genes are given only for firm matches. Size values are once, few and many counts, or a class for expanded clones, and some rows have none.

V: TRBV10-3; D: TRBD2; J: TRBJ2-3; size: many; DNA: TGTGCCATCAGTGAAGACGGGAGGGCCACAGATACGCAGTATTTT; CDR3: CAISEDGRATDTQYF
V: TRBV7-9; D: TRBD1; J: TRBJ2-7; size: few; DNA: TGTGCCAGCAGCCTACGGGACAGGGCCCCCTACGAGCAGTACTTC; CDR3: CASSLRDRAPYEQYF
V: TRBV6-5; D: TRBD1; J: TRBJ2-4; size: few; DNA: TGTGCCAGCAGTTACAGACAGGGACAAAAAAACATTCAGTACTTC; CDR3: CASSYRQGQKNIQYF
V: TRBV3-1; D: TRBD2; J: TRBJ2-7; size: many; DNA: TGTGCCAGCAGCCAAGACGGACTAGCGGGAGCCGAGCAGTACTTC; CDR3: CASSQDGLAGAEQYF
V: TRBV29-1; D: -; J: TRBJ2-3; size: -; DNA: TGCAGCGCAGGACAAGATACGCAGTATTTT; CDR3: CSAGQDTQYF
V: TRBV14; D: -; J: TRBJ2-7; size: -; DNA: TGTGCCAGCAGCCAAGTCCGCCAGGGGCTCCCCTACGAGCAGTACTTC; CDR3: CASSQVRQGLPYEQYF
V: TRBV7-6; D: -; J: TRBJ1-2; size: -; DNA: TGTGCCAGCAATCCACCGGGACAAGACTATGGCTACACCTTC; CDR3: CASNPPGQDYGYTF
V: TRBV20-1; D: -; J: TRBJ1-2; size: few; DNA: TGCAGTGCTAGATTAGACAGCTATGGCTACACCTTC; CDR3: CSARLDSYGYTF
V: TRBV7-9; D: TRBD1; J: TRBJ2-1; size: few; DNA: TGTGCCAGCAGCTTCCCGACAGGGAATGAGCAGTTCTTC; CDR3: CASSFPTGNEQFF
V: TRBV29-1; D: -; J: TRBJ1-1; size: few; DNA: TGCAGCGTTCGGACGGTGAACACTGAAGCTTTCTTT; CDR3: CSVRTVNTEAFF
V: TRBV5-1; D: -; J: TRBJ2-3; size: few; DNA: TGCGCCAGCAGCTATCTGGCAGGGGCGACAGATACGCAGTATTTT; CDR3: CASSYLAGATDTQYF
V: TRBV6-4; D: TRBD1; J: TRBJ1-2; size: few; DNA: TGTGCCAGCAGCTGGACAGGGGGCACGAGTAACTATGGCTACACCTTC; CDR3: CASSWTGGTSNYGYTF
V: TRBV7-9; D: -; J: TRBJ1-4; size: -; DNA: TGTGCCAGCAGCCCCTTCGGTGGGCCCCTTAATGAAAAACTGTTTTTT; CDR3: CASSPFGGPLNEKLFF
V: TRBV2; D: -; J: TRBJ2-7; size: few; DNA: TGTGCCAGCAGTGAAACAGGTGGGGCGGTTACGGAGCAGTACTTC; CDR3: CASSETGGAVTEQYF
V: TRBV9; D: TRBD2; J: TRBJ2-1; size: few; DNA: TGTGCCAGCAGCGTAGAGCGGGAGTTCTACAATGAGCAGTTCTTC; CDR3: CASSVEREFYNEQFF
V: TRBV12-3/TRBV12-4; D: TRBD2; J: TRBJ2-1; size: -; DNA: TGTGCCAGCAGTCGGACTAGGGGAGGTGAGCAGTTCTTC; CDR3: CASSRTRGGEQFF